This note documents a single T cell receptor (beta chain) sequence. As yet, its antigen is unknown. Stem cell-like memory, regulatory, central memory and naive CD4+ cells were sorted via CD45RO/CCR7/CD25/CD127/CD95/CD27. The data were obtained in a study of beta chain features in type 1 diabetes. Notes on the study in general: There was no resolution here of whether HLA type influences TCRB rearrangement.

What was sequenced were expressed TCRB transcripts, since all of the isolated RNA had been reverse transcribed. The table came from immunoSEQ multiplex PCR; TCRdb's copy has only in-frame clones and leaves some out. This sample yields approximately 300,000 clones, of which roughly 11% are seen a single time; about 0.015% belongs to the top ten. Germline CDR1 is LNHDA and CDR2 is SQIVND (reference sequence). This CDR3 contains 15 residues. The ends lost 6 bases at V and 4 bases at J; junction bases unmatched: 5. This clonotype originated in a woman younger than 45 in good health. This chain uses TRBV19 with TRBJ2-2; 10 bases fit TRBD2. The sequenced material came from naive CD4+ T cells from blood. CDR3 in amino acids: CASRAGLAFTGELFF. The CDR3 nucleotides read TGTGCCAGTAGGGCGGGACTAGCGTTCACCGGGGAGCTGTTTTTT. Full variable domain (remainder filled in from reference TRBV19 and TRBJ2-2): DGGITQSPKYLFRKEGQNVTLSCEQNLNHDAMYWYRQDPGQGLRLIYYSQIVNDFQKGDIAEGYSVSREKKESFPLTVTSAQKNPTAFYLCASRAGLAFTGELFFGEGSRLTVL.